Listed below are T cell receptor beta chains from one sample, sequenced in a study of T-cell reconstitution after alpha-beta-depleted transplantation in children. From the PCR reads, TCRdb called clonotypes with MiXCR, one entry per CDR3 protein. The sample lists about 270,000 distinct CDR3 sequences, more than 9% occurring once. Material: PBMCs from the stem cell graft donor, obtained from the stem cell graft. These receptors were taken from a human donor who donated a stem cell graft to a child with SCID. Both conserved end residues are part of each CDR3. Each record gives: clone size, D gene, V gene, J gene, CDR3 length, CDR3 DNA, CDR3 protein. D genes are given only for firm matches. Clone size appears in some rows only: once, few, many, or a class for an expanded clone.

NA,TRBD1,TRBV5-5,TRBJ1-4,16,TGTGCCAGCAGCTCAATACCGGGACAGGGACGCGAAAAACTGTTTTTT,CASSSIPGQGREKLFF
NA,NA,TRBV12-3/TRBV12-4,TRBJ1-3,15,TGTGCCAGCATGCAGCGGCGAGGTGCTGGAAACACCATATATTTT,CASMQRRGAGNTIYF
few,TRBD2,TRBV12-3/TRBV12-4,TRBJ2-1,17,TGTGCCAGCAGTTTATGGGGTAGCGGGGGGGCTGGGAATGAGCAGTTCTTC,CASSLWGSGGAGNEQFF
many,NA,TRBV4-1,TRBJ1-1,13,TGTGCCAGCAGTCAGGGGAGGAACACTGAAGCTTTCTTT,CASSQGRNTEAFF
many,NA,TRBV7-9,TRBJ2-5,15,TGTGCCAGCAGCTTAGATGGCCAGGGCCAAGAGACCCAGTACTTC,CASSLDGQGQETQYF
NA,NA,TRBV6-1,TRBJ1-4,14,TGTGCCAGCAGTAAATATACAACTAATGAAAAACTGTTTTTT,CASSKYTTNEKLFF
NA,NA,TRBV3-1,TRBJ1-4,14,TGTGCCAGCAGCCCCCGTGCGGGAAATGAAAAACTGTTTTTT,CASSPRAGNEKLFF
few,NA,TRBV18,TRBJ2-7,15,TGTGCCAGCTCACCACTCATCGGGGACACCTACGAGCAGTACTTC,CASSPLIGDTYEQYF
many,TRBD1,TRBV12-3/TRBV12-4,TRBJ2-5,15,TGTGCCAGCAGCCTCCGACAGGGTTTTTCTGAGACCCAGTACTTC,CASSLRQGFSETQYF
NA,NA,TRBV2,TRBJ2-2,15,TGTGCCAGCAGTGTACAGCCCCCTGCCACCGGGGAGCTGTTTTTT,CASSVQPPATGELFF
NA,TRBD1,TRBV6-1,TRBJ2-7,14,TGTGCCAGCGACCGGGACAGGGGGTTGTCCGAGCAGTACTTC,CASDRDRGLSEQYF
NA,TRBD1,TRBV19,TRBJ2-5,15,TGTGCCAGTAGTATCCGAGGGACAGGGTACGAGACCCAGTACTTC,CASSIRGTGYETQYF
NA,TRBD1,TRBV11-3,TRBJ2-2,17,TGTGCCAGCAGCGCGTGGGACAGGGGGTACGACACCGGGGAGCTGTTTTTT,CASSAWDRGYDTGELFF
few,NA,TRBV9,TRBJ1-3,17,TGTGCCAGCAGCGTAGCGGGCTATCGCGCCTCTGGAAACACCATATATTTT,CASSVAGYRASGNTIYF
few,NA,TRBV18,TRBJ2-7,15,TGTGCCAGCTCACCTGGTGGCGGTAGCTCCTACGAGCAGTACTTC,CASSPGGGSSYEQYF
NA,NA,TRBV5-6,TRBJ2-7,16,TGTGCCAGCAGCTTGGGCTTTAGCGGCTGGTCCTACGAGCAGTACTTC,CASSLGFSGWSYEQYF
few,TRBD1,TRBV2,TRBJ2-7,14,TGTGCCAGCAGCACTACAGGGGTTCCCTACGAGCAGTACTTC,CASSTTGVPYEQYF
many,NA,TRBV12-3/TRBV12-4,TRBJ2-2,15,TGTGCCAGCAGTTTGAGGACAGACAACACCGGGGAGCTGTTTTTT,CASSLRTDNTGELFF
few,TRBD1,TRBV20-1,TRBJ1-4,13,TGCAGTGCCCGACCGGGACAGGGAAAAAAACTGTTTTTT,CSARPGQGKKLFF
many,NA,TRBV24-1,TRBJ2-1,15,TGTGCCACCAGCTCGGGAGACGGAGCCTACAATGAGCAGTTCTTC,CATSSGDGAYNEQFF
few,TRBD1,TRBV12-3/TRBV12-4,TRBJ1-5,17,TGTGCCAGCAGTACGGGAAGGACAGGGATTAGCAATCAGCCCCAGCATTTT,CASSTGRTGISNQPQHF
few,TRBD1,TRBV27,TRBJ2-6,16,TGTGCCAGCAGTTTAGGACAGGGTTCTGGGGCCAACGTCCTGACTTTC,CASSLGQGSGANVLTF
few,TRBD1,TRBV14,TRBJ2-5,15,TGTGCCAGCAGCCAGACACAGGGGCGCCGGGAGACCCAGTACTTC,CASSQTQGRRETQYF
NA,TRBD2,TRBV27,TRBJ2-3,18,TGTGCCAGCAGTTTATCGGGAGGTAGCGGGGCAAGCACAGATACGCAGTATTTT,CASSLSGGSGASTDTQYF
NA,TRBD2,TRBV5-1,TRBJ2-1,16,TGCGCCAGCAGCTTTGGACTAGCGTGGGCTTTGGATGAGCAGTTCTTC,CASSFGLAWALDEQFF
NA,TRBD1,TRBV23-1,TRBJ2-5,12,TGCGCCAGCAAAACAGGGGTGGAGACCCAGTACTTC,CASKTGVETQYF
few,TRBD1,TRBV2,TRBJ2-7,15,TGTGCCAGCAGTGAGAGCAGGGGGCGGAATTTCGAGCAGTACTTC,CASSESRGRNFEQYF
few,TRBD1,TRBV2,TRBJ1-4,14,TGTGCCAGCAGTCTACAGGGGTTAAACGAAAAACTGTTTTTT,CASSLQGLNEKLFF
NA,NA,TRBV10-3,TRBJ1-5,15,TGTGCCATCAGTGACTCGACCAGGGGACATCAGCCCCAGCATTTT,CAISDSTRGHQPQHF
few,TRBD2,TRBV5-8,TRBJ2-7,17,TGTGCCAGCAGCTGGGACCTTACTAGCGGGGGTGCCTACGAGCAGTACTTC,CASSWDLTSGGAYEQYF
many,NA,TRBV20-1,TRBJ1-1,14,TGCAGTGCTAGCGTCGAGGGGTCCAACACTGAAGCTTTCTTT,CSASVEGSNTEAFF
many,TRBD1,TRBV5-1,TRBJ2-7,14,TGCGCCAGCAGCTTCGGGGGACAGGGTAACGAGCAGTACTTC,CASSFGGQGNEQYF
few,TRBD1,TRBV20-1,TRBJ2-5,14,TGCAGTGCTTCCCGGACAGGAACGGGGGAGACCCAGTACTTC,CSASRTGTGETQYF
few,NA,TRBV7-8,TRBJ2-7,14,TGTGCCAGCAGCAAACGGGACAAACCCTACGAGCAGTACTTC,CASSKRDKPYEQYF
few,NA,TRBV24-1,TRBJ2-3,14,TGTGCCACCAGTGAGGGGGCCATGACAGATACGCAGTATTTT,CATSEGAMTDTQYF
many,NA,TRBV20-1,TRBJ2-7,13,TGCAGTGCTAGTGACACTACGGAGTACGAGCAGTACTTC,CSASDTTEYEQYF
once,NA,TRBV7-2,TRBJ2-5,12,TGTGCCAGCAGCTCGATATCTGGGACCCAGTACTTC,CASSSISGTQYF
NA,TRBD1,TRBV7-6,TRBJ2-1,16,TGTGCCAGCAGTTTCTTATCGGGACAGGGGAAGAATGAGCAGTTCTTC,CASSFLSGQGKNEQFF
NA,TRBD2,TRBV11-1,TRBJ2-5,16,TGTGCCAGCAGCACAGGACTAGCGGGGGACCAAGAGACCCAGTACTTC,CASSTGLAGDQETQYF
few,NA,TRBV6-5,TRBJ2-3,16,TGTGCCAGCAGTTCCGAAGTGCGTACGGGCACAGATACGCAGTATTTT,CASSSEVRTGTDTQYF
many,NA,TRBV12-3/TRBV12-4,TRBJ2-7,10,TGTGCCAGCGCCAGCTACGAGCAGTACTTC,CASASYEQYF
few,NA,TRBV7-2,TRBJ1-6,14,TGTGCCAGCAGCGTAGACCGAGTATATTCACCCCTCCACTTT,CASSVDRVYSPLHF
NA,TRBD1,TRBV5-6,TRBJ1-4,14,TGTGCCAGCAGCTTAGACAGGGGGTCGGTAAAACTGTTTTTT,CASSLDRGSVKLFF
NA,NA,TRBV10-3,TRBJ2-5,13,TGTGCCATCAACGGGCCCTCCCAAGAGACCCAGTACTTC,CAINGPSQETQYF
many,TRBD1,TRBV6-1,TRBJ1-1,15,TGTGCCAGCAGTGAAGTGGGGCAGGGGGCGGCTGGAGCTTTCTTT,CASSEVGQGAAGAFF
NA,TRBD2,TRBV7-8,TRBJ2-1,16,TGTGCCAGCAGACGTGGGACTAGCGGGGGGGACTTATGGCAGTTCTTC,CASRRGTSGGDLWQFF
few,TRBD1,TRBV4-1,TRBJ2-7,14,TGCGCCAGCAGCCGCGTCGGGACAGACTACGAGCAGTACTTC,CASSRVGTDYEQYF
NA,NA,TRBV4-2,TRBJ1-5,18,TGTGCCAGCAGCCAAGATCCCAACCCAGGACAGAACAATCAGCCCCAGCATTTT,CASSQDPNPGQNNQPQHF
NA,NA,TRBV6-1,TRBJ1-1,13,TGTGCCAGCAGTGGGGTAAGGGGGTCTGAAGCTTTCTTT,CASSGVRGSEAFF
NA,NA,TRBV10-3,TRBJ1-5,14,TGTGCCATCAGTAACGACAGGAATAATCAGCCCCAGCATTTT,CAISNDRNNQPQHF
NA,TRBD1,TRBV18,TRBJ2-3,15,TGTGCCAGTACACCTCGGACAGGGATTTTGGATACGCAGTATTTT,CASTPRTGILDTQYF
NA,NA,TRBV27,TRBJ1-1,14,TGTGCCAGCAGTGGAGGGGGGTGGGACACTAAAGCTTTCTTT,CASSGGGWDTKAFF
NA,NA,TRBV5-5,TRBJ2-2,16,TGTGCCAGCAGCTCCCACCGGGCGGCGAACACCGGGGAGCTGTTTTTT,CASSSHRAANTGELFF